The 19 T cell receptor beta chains below all came from one sample that was sequenced in a study of identical twins. TCRdb called the 5' RACE reads again in MiXCR, with one record for every CDR3 protein. The sample has more than 400,000 distinct CDR3 sequences, 13% to 15% seen once; the top ten hold 0.44%. These sequences were also reported in another study, on yellow fever vaccine responses in identical twins.

The specimen sequenced was CD4+ T cells sorted from blood. The origin of the receptors is a woman aged 18-35 years in good health.

V usage is TRBV20-1 and J usage is TRBJ1-2; D not resolved. The germline V gene encodes CDR1 DFQATT and CDR2 SNEGSKA (reference sequence). CDR3 size: 13 residues. V was clipped by 1 base and J by 9 bases, with 15 bases between them. In nucleotides, the CDR3 is TGCAGTGCTAGAGTTTCCAGCATTGAGAGCTACACCTTC. It is translated as CSARVSSIESYTF.

The CDR3 loop is CASSSQGPTNEKLFF. The CDR3 DNA reads TGTGCCAGCAGTTCCCAGGGCCCAACTAATGAAAAACTGTTTTTT. This chain connects TRBV28 to TRBJ1-4, with TRBD1 as a possible D gene (5 bases). Germline CDR1 and CDR2: MDHEN and SYDVKM. V was trimmed by 4 bases and J by 0 bases, leaving 9 bases between them. This CDR3 has 15 amino acids.

This clonotype was seen more than once but under ten times. The chain couples TRBV6-1 to TRBJ1-2; tentative D call: TRBD1 (5 bases). Germline lookup yields CDR1 MNHNS and CDR2 SASEGT. V dropped 10 bases and J dropped 0 bases, with 21 bases sitting between them. CDR3 size: 16 residues. As DNA, the CDR3 is TGTGCCACCACACCCGGGGCCTACGGAGCTAACTATGGCTACACCTTC. Protein product: CATTPGAYGANYGYTF.

The chain has TRBV12-2 and TRBJ1-2; the tabulated D call, TRBD1, remains unverified against the DNA. TRBV12-2 constitutes a pseudogene. This CDR3 has 13 residues. The CDR3 DNA reads as TGTGCAAGTCCCGAAAGGGGGGCTCAGGGCTACACCTTC. Translation gives CASPERGAQGYTF.

The genes are TRBV18 and TRBJ2-3; D is undetermined. Germline lookup yields CDR1 KGHSH and CDR2 LQKENI. V dropped 3 bases and J dropped 5 bases, with 6 bases sitting between them. The CDR3 loop spans 12 amino acids. For the CDR3, the DNA is TGTGCCAGCTCACCCGAAGTAGATACGCAGTATTTT. Translating it yields CASSPEVDTQYF.

This clonotype has a handful of counts. This chain joins TRBV7-9 and TRBJ1-4; D call uncertain. CDR1 is SEHNR and CDR2 is FQNEAQ in the germline V gene (reference sequence). There are 15 residues in the CDR3. V was clipped by 11 bases and J by 0 bases, with 16 bases between them. The CDR3 spells CAGQHPGSTNEKLFF. CDR3 sequence (DNA): TGTGCCGGCCAACACCCGGGATCAACTAATGAAAAACTGTTTTTT. Full variable domain (rest looked up from reference TRBV7-9 and TRBJ1-4): DTGVSQNPRHKITKRGQNVTFRCDPISEHNRLYWYRQTLGQGPEFLTYFQNEAQLEKSRLLSDRFSAERPKGSFSTLEIQRTEQGDSAMYLCAGQHPGSTNEKLFFGSGTQLSVL.

The chain joins TRBV24-1 to TRBJ2-5; D gene uncertain. V was trimmed by 4 bases and J by 4 bases, leaving 12 bases between them. This CDR3 has 14 amino acids. Germline-derived CDR1 and CDR2 are KGHDR and SFDVKD. Here the CDR3 reads CATSEFAGSETQYF. DNA of the CDR3: TGTGCCACCAGTGAGTTCGCAGGATCAGAGACCCAGTACTTC.

This rearrangement joins TRBV5-1 to TRBJ1-5; 8 positions agree with TRBD1. CDR1 is SGHRS and CDR2 is YFSETQ in the germline V gene. The CDR3 is 15 residues long. The junction had 4 bases not matched to a gene; V was cut back by 1 base and J by 4 bases. CDR3 in DNA: TGCGCCAGCAGCTTGATGGGACAGGCTAATCAGCCCCAGCATTTT. Its translation: CASSLMGQANQPQHF. The whole variable domain, remainder taken from reference TRBV5-1 and TRBJ1-5, is KAGVTQTPRYLIKTRGQQVTLSCSPISGHRSVSWYQQTPGQGLQFLFEYFSETQRNKGNFPGRFSGRQFSNSRSEMNVSTLELGDSALYLCASSLMGQANQPQHFGDGTRLSIL.

The chain combines TRBV2 with TRBJ2-2; D is ambiguous. This CDR3 has 14 amino acids. The germline V gene encodes CDR1 SNHLY and CDR2 FYNNEI. V lost 8 bases to trimming and J lost 2 bases, with 12 bases between them. The CDR3 coding sequence is TGTGCCAGCGGAAGCCAACTCAACACCGGGGAGCTGTTTTTT. Protein: CASGSQLNTGELFF.

The genes are TRBV5-1 and TRBJ2-2; 7 bases map to TRBD1. The germline V gene encodes CDR1 SGHRS and CDR2 YFSETQ. The CDR3 consists of 15 residues. J gave up 1 base and V 5 bases, and 5 bases lay outside the gene matches. This CDR3 is CASSSGQMNTGELFF. In DNA form, the CDR3 reads TGCGCCAGCAGTTCGGGACAGATGAACACCGGGGAGCTGTTTTTT.

This clonotype was seen many times. The V call is TRBV12-3 or TRBV12-4, the J call TRBJ2-2, with 8 bases that match TRBD1. The ends lost 7 bases at V and 1 base at J; junction bases unmatched: 5. The CDR3 has 15 residues. CDR3 sequence: CASTPGTGNTGELFF. DNA for the CDR3: TGTGCCAGCACCCCCGGGACAGGGAACACCGGGGAGCTGTTTTTT.

The table lists this clonotype with many counts. The rearrangement joins TRBV28 to TRBJ2-1; the match to TRBD1 covers 8 bases. CDR3 length equals 14 residues. The V segment lost 6 bases and the J segment 4 bases; nucleotides outside the gene matches: 5. The germline V gene encodes CDR1 MDHEN and CDR2 SYDVKM. Written as DNA, the CDR3 is TGTGCCAGCAGCGGGACAGGAGATTACAATGAGCAGTTCTTC. Residues: CASSGTGDYNEQFF.

This clonotype has more than one count but fewer than ten. This chain connects TRBV2 to TRBJ2-1, with a possible D match to TRBD2 (5 bases). CDR3 length equals 14 residues. CDR1 is SNHLY and CDR2 is FYNNEI in the germline V gene. V lost 1 base and J 3 bases, leaving 7 bases between the germline ends. The CDR3: CASSEELVYNEQFF. The DNA of the CDR3 is TGTGCCAGCAGTGAAGAACTAGTCTACAATGAGCAGTTCTTC.

J is TRBJ2-3 and V is TRBV29-1, with 7 nucleotides matching TRBD2. Germline CDR1 is SQVTM and CDR2 is ANQGSEA. This CDR3 is 17 amino acids long. Trimming at V came to 1 base and at J to 1 base, leaving 11 bases not matched to a gene. The CDR3 spells CSVEVGGRSGGTDTQYF. For the CDR3, the DNA is TGCAGCGTTGAAGTCGGGGGACGGAGCGGGGGCACAGATACGCAGTATTTT.

This clonotype has more than one count but fewer than ten. The CDR3 region has the DNA TGTGCCAGCAGTTACGGGGGGCGGCCCAACGAGCAGTACTTC. It is translated as CASSYGGRPNEQYF. The rearrangement uses TRBV6-5 and TRBJ2-7; D is possibly TRBD1 or TRBD2 (6 bases each). The CDR3 has 14 amino acids. V was clipped by 2 bases and J by 5 bases, with 13 bases between them. Germline CDR1 is MNHEY and CDR2 is SVGAGI.

The J gene is TRBJ2-5, the V gene TRBV11-2, with 12 bases that match TRBD1. In germline, CDR1 is SGHAT, CDR2 FQNNGV. The CDR3 spans 15 residues. J gave up 4 bases and V 6 bases, and 6 bases lay outside the gene matches. DNA of the CDR3: TGTGCCAGCAGGACGACGGGACAGGGGGCAGAGACCCAGTACTTC. Protein: CASRTTGQGAETQYF. Complete variable domain (other parts from reference TRBV11-2 and TRBJ2-5): EAGVAQSPRYKIIEKRQSVAFWCNPISGHATLYWYQQILGQGPKLLIQFQNNGVVDDSQLPKDRFSAERLKGVDSTLKIQPAKLEDSAVYLCASRTTGQGAETQYFGPGTRLLVL.

This clonotype has a handful of counts. CDR3 DNA: TGTGCCAGCAGCCAAGCGTTGGGGGCCCAGTACTTC. This translates into CASSQALGAQYF. V usage is TRBV3-1 and J usage is TRBJ2-5, with D perhaps TRBD1 or TRBD2 (5 bases each). Trimming pared 1 base from V and 9 bases from J, leaving 9 bases between. The CDR3 covers 12 residues. Looked up from germline, CDR1 is LGHDT and CDR2 is YNNKEL (reference sequence).

This clonotype appeared a few times. The J gene is TRBJ2-6, the V gene TRBV24-1; D unresolved. Trimming pared 7 bases from V and 1 base from J, leaving 4 bases between. The CDR3 sequence is 13 residues long. Per germline, CDR1 KGHDR and CDR2 SFDVKD. The CDR3 DNA reads TGTGCCACCAGCCATTCTGGGGCCAACGTCCTGACTTTC. It encodes CATSHSGANVLTF.

V usage is TRBV13 and J usage is TRBJ2-2, with D possibly called TRBD1 or TRBD2 (6 bases each). V gave up 7 bases and J gave up 3 bases, with 9 bases separating them. Germline V lookup: CDR1 PRHDT, CDR2 FYEKMQ (reference sequence). The CDR3 length is 13 residues. The CDR3 DNA is TGTGCCAGCAACAGGGAGGACACCGGGGAGCTGTTTTTT. This codes for CASNREDTGELFF.